The sample holds one count of the clone carrying this T cell receptor beta chain. Its antigen is unidentified. The use of a sample-barcoded 5' primer and a J-beta primer mix characterized a second PCR of roughly 7 to 12 cycles. TCRdb passed the 5' RACE reads through MiXCR, listing each CDR3 protein once. The sample includes about a million distinct CDR3 sequences, about 53% of them seen just once. The record originates from a study of blood T cells in healthy people across ages. Study-wide points: With unsorted PBMCs, a conclusive comparison of naive versus antigen-experienced cells was not possible.

Ranging in age from about 6 to 90, the donors were healthy Caucasian individuals from Russia. CDR1 MNHEY and CDR2 SMNVEV come from the germline V gene (reference sequence). The CDR3 has 18 amino acids. V was pared by 2 bases and J by 3 bases, with 13 bases of the junction left unmatched. Sequencing used blood. This chain joins TRBV27 and TRBJ2-7; 10 nucleotides match TRBD2. This sequence was found in a woman in her fifties or sixties in good health. In nucleotides, the CDR3 is TGTGCCAGCAGTTTAAGCTGGGCTAGCGGGAGTCAAGACTACGAGCAGTACTTC. Encoded protein: CASSLSWASGSQDYEQYF.